Listed here is a single T cell receptor beta chain. It was cDNA, reverse transcribed from extracted RNA, that served as the sequencing template. The method was immunoSEQ multiplex PCR; TCRdb's version includes in-frame clones alone and lacks a portion of them. The data contain 250,000 to 350,000 clones, 45% to 70% of them singletons. With 3 bases removed from V and 5 bases from J, the gap between germline ends came to 16 bases. The germline V gene has CDR1 LGHNA and CDR2 YSLEER. This CDR3 spans 15 amino acids. The source of the sample is a study of CD8+ T cells in alopecia areata. Described treatment: oral pan-JAK inhibitor, 5-10 mg twice daily.

Specimen: CD4+ T cells sorted from blood, collected around week 52, from a patient treated with tofacitinib. The origin of this receptor is a human donor with alopecia areata. The chain couples TRBV4-3 to TRBJ2-5; D is perhaps TRBD2 (6 bases). The CDR3 protein is CASSHGAGQGETQYF. In nucleotides, the CDR3 is TGCGCCAGCAGCCACGGAGCGGGCCAGGGTGAGACCCAGTACTTC.